This paragraph reports one TCR beta chain. The antigen is unknown. The sample is drawn from a study of cytotoxic CD8 clonotypes in ibrutinib-treated CLL. The CDR3 sequence is 13 residues long. Losses at the gene ends were 7 bases for V and 4 bases for J; bases not matched to a gene: 8. Germline V CDR1 and CDR2: SQVTM, ANQGSEA. TCRdb's copy holds only in-frame clones and misses some; the assay was immunoSEQ multiplex PCR. The sample contains roughly 250,000 clones, 60% to 75% of which appear only once. Study-wide results and caveats: The clonality went up when patients responded to ibrutinib and dropped back toward baseline at progression.

The chain carries TRBV29-1 and TRBJ2-3, with 7 bases lining up with TRBD2. This TCR was sampled from a human donor with chronic lymphocytic leukemia. Specimen: PBMCs, collected after 24 months of ibrutinib treatment. CDR3 nucleotide sequence: TGCAGCGGGGGGGGTAGTTCAGCAGATACGCAGTATTTT. It codes for CSGGGSSADTQYF.